These 16 T cell receptor beta chains originate from one sample sequenced in a study of technical replicates of blood from a handful of donors. Measured with immunoSEQ multiplex PCR; TCRdb has only the in-frame clones, and not every one. Among tens of thousands of clones, 92% were seen once, and the ten largest hold 0.27%. The sample taken for sequencing was T cells isolated from PBMCs. Receptors were obtained from a human donor in good health.

This clone showed up just once. This rearrangement joins TRBV28 to TRBJ1-1, with 7 bases matching TRBD1. The CDR3 runs 14 residues. Per germline, CDR1 MDHEN and CDR2 SYDVKM. With 7 bases clipped from V and 1 base from J, the junction kept 6 bases outside the gene matches. The CDR3 here is CASTPGGRNTEAFF. CDR3 DNA sequence: TGTGCCAGCACCCCAGGGGGGAGGAACACTGAAGCTTTCTTT.

This sequence joins TRBV6-4 and TRBJ2-7; a possible D gene is TRBD2 (5 bases). Germline CDR1 is MRHNA and CDR2 is SNTAGT. Trimming removed 6 bases at V and 0 bases at J, with 12 bases between. This CDR3 has 14 residues. CDR3 in amino acids: CASRRAGDSYEQYF. CDR3 nucleotides: TGTGCCAGCAGGCGGGCAGGCGACTCCTACGAGCAGTACTTC.

The CDR3 is CASSLGRDSPYEQYF. The CDR3 nucleotides read TGTGCCAGCAGCTTGGGCCGGGACAGCCCCTACGAGCAGTACTTC. The rearrangement joins TRBV5-5 to TRBJ2-7; 7 bases match TRBD1. The length of the CDR3 is 15 residues. Germline values: CDR1 SGHKS, CDR2 YYEKEE (reference sequence). Trimming removed 0 bases from V and 2 bases from J; junction bases left unmatched: 5.

The chain has TRBV10-3 and TRBJ2-5, with 7 bases lining up with TRBD2. Trimming at V came to 6 bases and at J to 0 bases, leaving 1 base not matched to a gene. The germline V gene has CDR1 ENHRY and CDR2 SYGVKD. CDR3 length: 13 amino acids. CDR3 in DNA: TGTGCCATCAGAGCGGGGAACCAAGAGACCCAGTACTTC. Protein: CAIRAGNQETQYF.

This chain joins TRBV28 and TRBJ1-5; D is perhaps TRBD1 (5 bases). Deletions cut 5 bases from V and 1 base from J, with 9 bases between. Per the germline V gene, CDR1 is MDHEN and CDR2 is SYDVKM. The CDR3 spans 14 residues. CDR3 sequence: CASSIRVSNQPQHF. CDR3 coding DNA: TGTGCCAGCAGTATCAGGGTAAGCAATCAGCCCCAGCATTTT. The variable domain in full, completed from reference TRBV28 and TRBJ1-5, reads DVKVTQSSRYLVKRTGEKVFLECVQDMDHENMFWYRQDPGLGLRLIYFSYDVKMKEKGDIPEGYSVSREKKERFSLILESASTNQTSMYLCASSIRVSNQPQHFGDGTRLSIL.

This chain joins TRBV20-1 and TRBJ2-2; no reliable D call. The V gene's germline CDR1 is DFQATT and CDR2 SNEGSKA (reference sequence). This CDR3 comprises 10 residues. V dropped 3 bases and J dropped 7 bases, with 3 bases sitting between them. DNA for the CDR3: TGCAGTGCTAGGAGCGGGGAGCTGTTTTTT. Protein product: CSARSGELFF.

V is TRBV9 and J is TRBJ2-2; perhaps TRBD1 as D (5 bases). Germline lookup yields CDR1 SGDLS and CDR2 YYNGEE. The ends were cut back, 0 bases at V and 4 bases at J, with 13 bases in the middle. This CDR3 contains 16 residues. The CDR3 protein is CASSVGRFRGTGELFF. The CDR3 coding sequence is TGTGCCAGCAGCGTAGGAAGGTTTAGGGGCACCGGGGAGCTGTTTTTT.

This chain connects TRBV4-1 to TRBJ2-1, with 12 bases aligning to TRBD2. Germline assignment: CDR1 MGHRA and CDR2 YSYEKL. Trimming removed 4 bases from V and 3 bases from J; junction bases left unmatched: 7. This CDR3 is built from 17 residues. The CDR3 reads CASSPTGLAGRYNEQFF. The DNA of the CDR3 is TGCGCCAGCAGCCCCACTGGACTAGCGGGACGCTACAATGAGCAGTTCTTC.

The rearrangement uses TRBV19 and TRBJ1-1, with D perhaps TRBD1 (5 bases). Germline CDR1 reads LNHDA; CDR2 reads SQIVND (reference sequence). The V and J ends lost 7 bases and 11 bases respectively, with 20 bases between them. The CDR3 sequence is 13 residues long. For the CDR3, the DNA is TGTGCCAGTACCCTCGGGGGTCCGGTGCGGGCTTTCTTT. Translation: CASTLGGPVRAFF.

The rearrangement joins TRBV7-9 to TRBJ2-2, with 7 bases aligning to TRBD2. Germline trimming cut 5 bases from V and 6 bases from J; bases unmatched to any gene: 9. The germline V gene encodes CDR1 SEHNR and CDR2 FQNEAQ (reference sequence). This CDR3 spans 15 amino acids. CDR3: CASSPLPRGAGELFF. In DNA, the CDR3 is TGTGCCAGCAGCCCTCTCCCCCGGGGGGCCGGGGAGCTGTTTTTT.

This clone was seen a few times. The genes are TRBV20-1 and TRBJ1-5; D might be TRBD1 (5 bases). The V end lost 3 bases, the J end lost 11 bases, and 11 bases lay between the germline ends. This CDR3 contains 11 residues. CDR1 and CDR2 from the germline V gene are DFQATT and SNEGSKA (reference sequence). The CDR3 coding sequence is TGCAGTGCTAGTCAGGGATTGACCCAGCATTTT. Protein: CSASQGLTQHF.

The V and J genes are TRBV2 and TRBJ2-2; D is uncertain. The CDR3 runs 13 residues. CDR1 is SNHLY and CDR2 is FYNNEI in the germline V gene. Trimming removed 7 bases from V and 5 bases from J, with 11 bases in between. CDR3 in DNA: TGTGCCAGCAAAGAGTTTTTAACCGGGGAGCTGTTTTTT. Translated: CASKEFLTGELFF.

The rearrangement uses TRBV7-9 and TRBJ2-5; D might be TRBD2 (6 bases). CDR3 length: 13 residues. V lost 5 bases, J lost 5 bases, and 12 bases lay in between. Germline values: CDR1 SEHNR, CDR2 FQNEAQ (reference sequence). Here the CDR3 reads CASSPRRGETQYF. CDR3 DNA sequence: TGTGCCAGCAGCCCGCGTCGGGGGGAGACCCAGTACTTC.

V is TRBV15 and J is TRBJ2-3, with TRBD2 matching 10 bases. Germline CDR1 and CDR2: LNHNV and YYDKDF (reference sequence). V lost 1 base and J lost 3; bases outside the gene matches: 7. The CDR3 consists of 17 residues. CDR3 nucleotides: TGTGCCACCAGCAGAGGTCGATCGGGACTAGCGACAGATACGCAGTATTTT. It yields the protein CATSRGRSGLATDTQYF.

The chain recombines TRBV5-1 with TRBJ1-2, with D perhaps TRBD1 (6 bases). Trimming shortened V by 5 bases and J by 4 bases, and 15 bases separated the two germline ends. In germline, CDR1 is SGHRS, CDR2 YFSETQ. CDR3 length: 14 residues. CDR3 residues: CASRAGEIGYGYTF. The CDR3 nucleotides read TGCGCCAGCAGGGCAGGGGAGATCGGCTATGGCTACACCTTC.

V and J are TRBV7-9 and TRBJ2-1; 15 bases match TRBD2. The J segment lost 15 bases and the V segment lost 2 bases, leaving 14 bases of the junction unmatched. The CDR3 runs 17 residues. From germline, CDR1 is SEHNR and CDR2 FQNEAQ (reference sequence). CDR3: CASSLSPGLAGGISVFF. As DNA, the CDR3 is TGTGCCAGCAGCTTATCTCCGGGACTAGCGGGGGGTATATCGGTGTTCTTC.